One and the same sample provided the 4 T cell receptor beta chains below, sequenced in a study of cytomegalovirus exposure and HLA in healthy donors. Vbeta (60) and Jbeta (13) primers were used in the PCR. Only in-frame clones appear in the TCRdb table, and some are missing; sequencing was by immunoSEQ multiplex PCR. The top ten hold around 19% of the sample, which has under 50,000 clones, about 66% seen once. Sample: PBMCs. The receptors come from a man in his forties or fifties in good health and CMV-seropositive.

V is TRBV7-9 and J is TRBJ1-1; D remains unclear. Germline V gene data show CDR1 as SEHNR and CDR2 as FQNEAQ (reference sequence). V was clipped by 5 bases and J by 5 bases, with 12 bases between them. The CDR3 runs 13 residues. Here the CDR3 reads CASSLTWETEAFF. The CDR3 DNA follows: TGTGCCAGCAGCCTGACGTGGGAGACTGAAGCTTTCTTT.

On this clone: One junction end does not reproduce the germline sequence, and a read error may be involved. This chain joins TRBV14 and TRBJ1-2; D gene uncertain. The CDR3 covers 15 residues. The germline V gene encodes CDR1 SGHDN and CDR2 FVKESK. The CDR3 loop reads CAGSHLGSYLYGYTF. The CDR3 bases are TGTGCCGGCAGCCACCTGGGCAGCTATCTCTATGGCTACACCTTC.

The chain combines TRBV7-2 with TRBJ1-2; perhaps TRBD1 as D (6 bases). Germline CDR1 and CDR2: SGHTA and FQGNSA. This CDR3 has 13 amino acids. V lost 4 bases and J 5 bases, leaving 11 bases between the germline ends. CDR3 sequence: CASSSGHGYGYTF. The CDR3 nucleotides are TGTGCCAGCAGCTCGGGACACGGATATGGCTACACCTTC.

The chain recombines TRBV11-2 with TRBJ2-7, with 8 bases that match TRBD1. Looked up from germline, CDR1 is SGHAT and CDR2 is FQNNGV. Trimming removed 5 bases from V and 3 bases from J; junction bases left unmatched: 6. The CDR3 consists of 14 residues. The DNA for the CDR3 is TGTGCCAGCAGCCTGGACAGGGCAAACTACGAGCAGTACTTC. Protein sequence: CASSLDRANYEQYF.